This TCR beta chain is drawn from a study of blood T cell repertoires in COVID-19 (dated by TCRdb to about 2020). A note on the overall study: Samples from collaborators originated in the United States, Italy and Spain and spanned both the acute and convalescent phases of COVID-19. The material from the prospective study consisted of cDNA or gDNA derived from T cells, B-cell-depleted T cells, or PBMCs. Deeply sampled blood TCRbeta repertoires from subjects exposed to, actively infected with, or recovered from COVID-19 were included in the dataset. The repertoires were released in a freely available public database meant as a resource for research on the immune response to SARS-CoV-2. The samples were drawn from the first 160 participants of the ongoing ImmuneRACE study and from 950 to 1,500 subjects provided by 6 global collaborators. Sample metadata almost always included a de-identified subject ID, COVID-19 status, age in years and sex. Where HLA class I and class II types were available, the types were taken from metadata supplied by the sample provider, not from assay-based typing.

In regard to this clone: Its antigen specificity is not known. No much larger clonotype is one base removed from it; base qualities were not supplied.

Trimming takes 0 bases from V and 3 bases from J, and the germline ends sit 17 bases apart. From the cysteine up to the phenylalanine, the CDR3 has a length of 17 residues. Of the read, only the CDR3 DNA is kept; its 51 bases are in frame from base 1. According to the germline V gene (reference sequence), CDR1 reads LGHDT and CDR2 reads YNNKEL. TCRbeta CDR3 regions were amplified from genomic DNA using the immunoSEQ Assay, a bias-controlled multiplex PCR. Per the source publication's procedure: Within the assay, amplification of reference gene primers was used to estimate how many nucleated cells each sample contained. Sequence reads were collapsed and filtered to measure the absolute abundance of every unique TCRbeta CDR3 rearrangement. Productive Simpson clonality was computed per sample as the square root of Simpson's diversity index over productive rearrangements. TCRdb stores this immuneACCESS table with in-frame sequences only. Part of the clones is absent; in the studies checked, under half of the shortfall reflects unresolved V genes, and no reason is known for the rest. D and trimming were read from the DNA, whereas the V and J calls and clone size are those reported in that table. The sample table contains 250,000 to 300,000 clones; only one count was recorded for about nine tenths of them. The ten top clones hold under 15% of the sample.

Summary of the overall study and its limitations: Clinical and demographic metadata were provided uncurated, with the amount varying by source and participant.

Collaborating institutions collected whole blood in K2EDTA tubes following their own protocols. For TCRbeta analysis, collaborators shipped samples as frozen whole blood, isolated PBMCs, or DNA extracted from either of those sample types. The receptor's source is an older woman with acute or convalescent COVID-19. The sample consisted of peripheral blood. The V and J genes are TRBV3-1 (or the pseudogene TRBV3-2) and TRBJ1-2, with no reliable assignment of the D segment. The CDR3 reads as follows: CASSQDARGGIHYGYTF. DNA sequence: TGTGCCAGCAGCCAAGATGCGAGAGGAGGGATTCACTATGGCTACACCTTC.